This T cell receptor (beta chain) was observed in a study of T cell responses to AZD1222 COVID-19 vaccine. Germline-derived CDR1 and CDR2 are MNHEY and SVGEGT. The CDR3 sequence is 16 residues long. Trimming shortened V by 0 bases and J by 5 bases, and 16 bases separated the two germline ends. Remarks on this clone: The antigen remains unidentified.

Whole-study findings and limits: Unmutated regions of variants are reportedly targeted by nearly half of spike-specific TCRs. Spike-wide coverage was observed for vaccine-associated CD4 TCRs, with dominant responses at 160-218 and 743-854.

Assay used: immunoSEQ multiplex PCR; TCRdb lists only in-frame clones, some missing. The sample lists approximately 77,000 clones; just over 90% were seen once. The source of this sequence is an adult in good health. Sample: peripheral blood, taken on day 0 of MenACWY control vaccination. The chain employs TRBV6-2 or TRBV6-3 and TRBJ2-5; D is unresolved. In nucleotides, the CDR3 is TGTGCCAGCAGTTACTCGCTCACGTCCGCACGGGAGACCCAGTACTTC. It yields the protein CASSYSLTSARETQYF.